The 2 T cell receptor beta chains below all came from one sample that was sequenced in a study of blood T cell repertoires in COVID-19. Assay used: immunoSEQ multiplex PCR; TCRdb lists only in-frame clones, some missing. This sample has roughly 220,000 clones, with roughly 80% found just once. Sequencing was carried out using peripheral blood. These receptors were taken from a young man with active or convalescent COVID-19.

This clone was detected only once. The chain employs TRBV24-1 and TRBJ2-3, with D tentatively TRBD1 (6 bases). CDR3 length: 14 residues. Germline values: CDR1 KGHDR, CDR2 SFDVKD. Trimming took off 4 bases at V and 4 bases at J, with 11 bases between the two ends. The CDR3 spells CATSDPGHADTQYF. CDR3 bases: TGTGCCACCAGTGACCCGGGACACGCAGATACGCAGTATTTT.

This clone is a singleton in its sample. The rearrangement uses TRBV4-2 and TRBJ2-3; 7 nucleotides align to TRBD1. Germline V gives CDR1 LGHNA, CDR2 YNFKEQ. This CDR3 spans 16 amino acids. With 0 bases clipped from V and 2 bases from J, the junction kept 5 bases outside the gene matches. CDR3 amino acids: CASSQDRGQYTDTQYF. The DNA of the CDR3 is TGTGCCAGCAGCCAAGATAGGGGACAGTACACAGATACGCAGTATTTT.